The 5 T cell receptor beta chains below come from one sample, sequenced in a study of CD4 T cells in relation to SARS-CoV-2 and coronaviruses. Profiling relied on immunoSEQ multiplex PCR, and the TCRdb table lists in-frame clones only, not all of them. The top ten clones hold around 20% of a sample with some 40,000 clones, approximately 80% of them seen once. The antigens for these receptors are not known. Material for sequencing was memory CD4+ T cells from PBMCs, cultured in vitro. Receptor source: an adult with COVID-19.

The V gene is TRBV6-6, the J gene TRBJ1-5; 10 nucleotides line up with TRBD1. The CDR3 totals 14 residues. Germline loops: CDR1 MNHNY, CDR2 SVGAGI (reference sequence). The V and J ends lost 7 bases and 7 bases, in that order; junction bases with no gene match: 7. CDR3 region: CASKGTGDGQPQHF. The DNA for the CDR3 is TGTGCCAGCAAAGGGACAGGGGACGGGCAGCCCCAGCATTTT.

The chain carries TRBV3-1 (or the pseudogene TRBV3-2) and TRBJ1-1; the D is unclear. The CDR3 is 10 amino acids. The V gene lost 7 bases and the J gene lost 2 bases, with 2 bases spanning the gap. From germline, CDR1 is LGHDT and CDR2 YNNKEL (reference sequence). The CDR3, as DNA: TGTGCCAGCATAAACACTGAAGCTTTCTTT. It specifies CASINTEAFF.

This clone showed up just a few times. The genes are TRBV18 and TRBJ2-7; 9 nucleotides line up with TRBD1. The CDR3 contains 13 residues. Germline values: CDR1 KGHSH, CDR2 LQKENI. V trimming: 1 base; J trimming: 5 bases; junction bases outside the gene matches: 0. The CDR3 bases are TGTGCCAGCTCACCACGGACAGGGGACGAGCAGTACTTC. Translated, it gives CASSPRTGDEQYF.

Regarding this clone: The same CDR3 can be traced to other DNA sequences in this sample. The chain combines TRBV5-5 with TRBJ2-5, with TRBD1 matching over 7 bases. Losses at the gene ends were 5 bases for V and 5 bases for J; bases not matched to a gene: 12. The CDR3 has 15 residues. Germline CDR1 SGHKS, CDR2 YYEKEE (reference sequence). In DNA, the CDR3 is TGTGCCAGCAGGAAATTCGAGGGGGCTATGGAGACCCAGTACTTC. It specifies CASRKFEGAMETQYF.

The J gene is TRBJ1-2, the V gene TRBV11-2, with no clear D. Germline CDR1 reads SGHAT; CDR2 reads FQNNGV. There are 13 residues in the CDR3. Trimming stripped 1 base from V and 7 bases from J, with 10 bases between. The CDR3 is CASSLVKVGGYTF. The CDR3 coding sequence is TGTGCCAGCAGCTTAGTCAAGGTCGGTGGCTACACCTTC.